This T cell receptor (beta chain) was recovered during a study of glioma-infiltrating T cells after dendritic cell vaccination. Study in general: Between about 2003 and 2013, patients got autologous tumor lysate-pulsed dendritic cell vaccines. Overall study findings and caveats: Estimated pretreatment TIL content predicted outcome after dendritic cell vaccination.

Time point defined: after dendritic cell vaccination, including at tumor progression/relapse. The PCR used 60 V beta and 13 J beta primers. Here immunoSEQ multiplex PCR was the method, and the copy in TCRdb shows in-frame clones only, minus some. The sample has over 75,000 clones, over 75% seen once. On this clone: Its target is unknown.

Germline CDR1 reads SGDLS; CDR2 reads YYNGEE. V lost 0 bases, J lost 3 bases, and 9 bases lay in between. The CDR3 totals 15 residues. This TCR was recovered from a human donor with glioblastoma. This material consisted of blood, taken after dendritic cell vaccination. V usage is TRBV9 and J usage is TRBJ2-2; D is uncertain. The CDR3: CASSVGGGDTGELFF. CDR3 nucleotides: TGTGCCAGCAGCGTAGGTGGCGGTGACACCGGGGAGCTGTTTTTT.